This T cell receptor (beta chain) was profiled in a study of shared T cell receptors in the human thymus (TCRdb year 2021). About the investigation overall: The study investigated the way shared, self-reactive T-cell receptor alpha chains are produced in the human thymus.

Comment on this clone: Its binding antigen is unknown. Base quality data are lacking; no much larger clone is found one base away.

Library method: the immunoSEQ multiplex PCR assay. TCRdb took this table from immuneACCESS and kept in-frame rearrangements with V and J called. Such tables lack part of the clones; where checked against another copy, unresolved V genes explain under half of the gap, and the rest is unexplained. This sample comprises about 660,000 clones, around nine tenths of them detected only once. The ten largest clones represent approximately 0.011% of the sample. In addition, the sample was reused for a study of human thymus T cells. The second investigation adds: Donors were immunologically healthy infants undergoing open corrective cardiac surgery for congenital heart defects in Finland. Thymus tissue was obtained as surgical resects removed during corrective cardiac surgery. Biased V and J gene segment usage appeared to be present in both thymic and peripheral blood repertoires. According to the related research, thymic TCR repertoires were highly overlapping among unrelated individuals. The study characterized TCR alpha and beta repertoires from roughly 8 infant thymus samples and four related peripheral blood samples. Donor ages ranged from about 7 to 244 days, and the cohort comprised roughly six male and two female infants. Thymocytes were released mechanically from tissue and stored at -70 °C as pellets of roughly 9.5-32 million cells. A QIAsymphony instrument was used to extract genomic DNA from the frozen cell pellets. Using the immunoSEQ multiplex PCR assay, the TCRB and TCRAD loci were amplified from a standardized quantity of quality-controlled genomic DNA. The amplicons spanned the V(D)J region and were long enough to cover the CDR3 and allow V and J genes to be identified. Through the commercial immunoSEQ service, the amplicons were sequenced on an Illumina platform. Primer bias and sequencing errors were corrected using previously described methods, and TCRAD and TCRB definitions followed the IMGT database. immunoSEQ Analyzer 3.0 and VDJTools were used for repertoire analysis, which covered basic statistics, V/J segment usage, diversity estimates, rarefaction and pairwise overlap. Chao1, ChaoE, Efron-Thisted, Shannon and inverse Simpson indices were used to estimate diversity, which was also estimated on datasets down-sampled to the smallest sample. For repertoire overlap, CDR3 nucleotide sequence, V gene and J gene had to match strictly, and clustering was done by Jaccard-based multidimensional scaling. On average, thymus samples gave 750,000 to 950,000 unique TCRB clonotypes, whereas blood samples gave approximately 84,000.

Sequences were obtained from thymocytes. This sequence was found in a boy under two years old with a congenital heart defect. Donor details come from another sample of the same person, matched by shared clones.

The sequenced DNA: TGTGCCAGCGGGGCGGCAGACCAAGAGACCCAGTACTTC. The encoded protein is CASGAADQETQYF. This receptor chain uses TRBV6-5 and TRBJ2-5; 5 matching bases give a weak D call of TRBD1. Reading the germline V gene gives CDR1 MNHEY and CDR2 SVGAGI. Relative to germline, V is 8 bases shorter and J is 0 bases shorter, with 10 bases between their ends. The CDR3 runs 13 amino acids, cysteine and phenylalanine included. Just the 39-base CDR3 DNA is kept, in frame starting at base 1.